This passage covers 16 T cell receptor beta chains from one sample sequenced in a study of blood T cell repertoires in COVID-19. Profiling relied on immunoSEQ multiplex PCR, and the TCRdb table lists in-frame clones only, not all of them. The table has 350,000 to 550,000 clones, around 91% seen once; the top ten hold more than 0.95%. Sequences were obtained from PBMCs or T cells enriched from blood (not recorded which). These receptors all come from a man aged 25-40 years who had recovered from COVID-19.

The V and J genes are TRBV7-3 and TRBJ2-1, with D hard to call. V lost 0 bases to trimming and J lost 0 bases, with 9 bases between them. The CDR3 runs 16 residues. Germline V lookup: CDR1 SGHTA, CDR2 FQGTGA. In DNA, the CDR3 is TGTGCCAGCAGCTTAACGGTCGGCGGCTCCTACAATGAGCAGTTCTTC. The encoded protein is CASSLTVGGSYNEQFF.

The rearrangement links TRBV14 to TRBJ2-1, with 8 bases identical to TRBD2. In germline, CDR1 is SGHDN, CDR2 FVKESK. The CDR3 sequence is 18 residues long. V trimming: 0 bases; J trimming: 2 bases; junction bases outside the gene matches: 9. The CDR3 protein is CASSQDGMGAGAYNEQFF. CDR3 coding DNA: TGTGCCAGCAGCCAAGATGGTATGGGAGCGGGAGCCTACAATGAGCAGTTCTTC.

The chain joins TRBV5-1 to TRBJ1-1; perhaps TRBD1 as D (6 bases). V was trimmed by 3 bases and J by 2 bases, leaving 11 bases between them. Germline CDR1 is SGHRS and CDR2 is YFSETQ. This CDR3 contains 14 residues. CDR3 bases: TGCGCCAGCAGCTCACGAGGGGGAAACACTGAAGCTTTCTTT. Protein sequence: CASSSRGGNTEAFF.

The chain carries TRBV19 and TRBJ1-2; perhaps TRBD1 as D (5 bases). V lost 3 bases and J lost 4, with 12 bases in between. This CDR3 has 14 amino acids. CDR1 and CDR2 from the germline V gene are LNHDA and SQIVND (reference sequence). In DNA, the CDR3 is TGTGCCAGTAGTATTGTTCGCCAGGGCTATGGCTACACCTTC. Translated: CASSIVRQGYGYTF.

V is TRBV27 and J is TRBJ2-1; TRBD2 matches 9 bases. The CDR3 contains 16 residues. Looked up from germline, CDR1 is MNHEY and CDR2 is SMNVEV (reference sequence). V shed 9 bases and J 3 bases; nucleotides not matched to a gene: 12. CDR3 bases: TGTGCCAGTCGTTTTGGCGGGAGGGCCGTCTACAATGAGCAGTTCTTC. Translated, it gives CASRFGGRAVYNEQFF.

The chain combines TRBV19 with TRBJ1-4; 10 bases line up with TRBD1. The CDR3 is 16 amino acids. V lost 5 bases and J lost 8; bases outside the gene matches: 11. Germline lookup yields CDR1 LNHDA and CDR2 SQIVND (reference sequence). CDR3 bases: TGTGCCAGTAGTTTACGCCGACAGGGGGCAGAAGAAAAACTGTTTTTT. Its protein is CASSLRRQGAEEKLFF. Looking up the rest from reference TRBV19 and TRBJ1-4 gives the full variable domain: DGGITQSPKYLFRKEGQNVTLSCEQNLNHDAMYWYRQDPGQGLRLIYYSQIVNDFQKGDIAEGYSVSREKKESFPLTVTSAQKNPTAFYLCASSLRRQGAEEKLFFGSGTQLSVL.

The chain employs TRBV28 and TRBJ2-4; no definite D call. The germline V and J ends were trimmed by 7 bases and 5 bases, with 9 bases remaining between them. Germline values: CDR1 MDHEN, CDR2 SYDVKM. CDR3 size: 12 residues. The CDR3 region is CASKEAQNIQYF. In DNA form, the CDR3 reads TGTGCCAGCAAAGAGGCCCAAAACATTCAGTACTTC.

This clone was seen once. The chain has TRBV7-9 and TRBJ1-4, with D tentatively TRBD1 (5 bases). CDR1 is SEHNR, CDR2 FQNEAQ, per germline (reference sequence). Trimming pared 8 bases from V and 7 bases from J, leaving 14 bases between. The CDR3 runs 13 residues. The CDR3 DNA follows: TGTGCCAGCGCCATGGCGGGGACTGAAAAACTGTTTTTT. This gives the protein CASAMAGTEKLFF.

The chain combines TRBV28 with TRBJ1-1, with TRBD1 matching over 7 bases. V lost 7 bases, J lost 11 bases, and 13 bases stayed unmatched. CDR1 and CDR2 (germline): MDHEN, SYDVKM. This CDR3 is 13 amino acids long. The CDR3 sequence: CASTTGDGVGAFF. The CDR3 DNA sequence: TGTGCCAGCACCACAGGGGATGGGGTGGGTGCTTTCTTT.

CDR3 loop: CASSLSGAASPLHF. Written as DNA, the CDR3 is TGTGCCAGCAGCTTATCAGGGGCGGCTTCACCCCTCCACTTT. V and J are TRBV7-2 and TRBJ1-6; tentative D call: TRBD1 (6 bases). The germline V gene encodes CDR1 SGHTA and CDR2 FQGNSA. CDR3 length: 14 amino acids. Between the trimmed V and J ends, which lost 2 bases and 9 bases, there was a span of 11 bases.

The CDR3 sequence is CASSRTESNEKLFF. In DNA, the CDR3 is TGTGCCAGCAGCCGCACAGAATCGAATGAAAAACTGTTTTTT. The chain joins TRBV7-9 to TRBJ1-4; no clear D. V was shortened by 5 bases and J by 5 bases, with 12 bases between the two germline ends. The CDR3 has 14 residues. Germline V gene lookup returns CDR1 SEHNR and CDR2 FQNEAQ (reference sequence).

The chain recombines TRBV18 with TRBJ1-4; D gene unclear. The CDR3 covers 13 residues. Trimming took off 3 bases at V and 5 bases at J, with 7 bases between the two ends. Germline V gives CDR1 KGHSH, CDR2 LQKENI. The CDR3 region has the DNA TGTGCCAGCTCACCTCTATCAAATGAAAAACTGTTTTTT. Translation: CASSPLSNEKLFF.

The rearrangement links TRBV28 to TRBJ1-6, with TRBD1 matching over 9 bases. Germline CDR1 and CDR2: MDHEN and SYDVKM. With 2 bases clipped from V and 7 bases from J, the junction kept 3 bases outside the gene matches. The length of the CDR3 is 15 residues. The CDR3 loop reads CASSLRDRGNSPLHF. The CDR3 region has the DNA TGTGCCAGCAGTTTAAGAGACAGGGGGAATTCACCCCTCCACTTT.

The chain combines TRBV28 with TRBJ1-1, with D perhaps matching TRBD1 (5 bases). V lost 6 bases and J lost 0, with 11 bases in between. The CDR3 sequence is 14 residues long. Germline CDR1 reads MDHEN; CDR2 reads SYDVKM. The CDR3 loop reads CASSRQPMNTEAFF. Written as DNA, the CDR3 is TGTGCCAGCAGCCGACAGCCCATGAACACTGAAGCTTTCTTT.

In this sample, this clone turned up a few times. The CDR3 here is CASSPWTSAPRREQFF. In DNA, the CDR3 is TGTGCCAGCAGCCCCTGGACTAGCGCTCCTCGGCGTGAGCAGTTCTTC. The chain is built from TRBV7-9 and TRBJ2-1; 9 bases line up with TRBD2. The CDR3 loop spans 16 amino acids. With V trimmed by 5 bases and J by 9 bases, 14 bases remained unmatched. In germline, CDR1 is SEHNR, CDR2 FQNEAQ (reference sequence). The variable domain in full, completed from reference TRBV7-9 and TRBJ2-1, reads DTGVSQNPRHKITKRGQNVTFRCDPISEHNRLYWYRQTLGQGPEFLTYFQNEAQLEKSRLLSDRFSAERPKGSFSTLEIQRTEQGDSAMYLCASSPWTSAPRREQFFGPGTRLTVL.

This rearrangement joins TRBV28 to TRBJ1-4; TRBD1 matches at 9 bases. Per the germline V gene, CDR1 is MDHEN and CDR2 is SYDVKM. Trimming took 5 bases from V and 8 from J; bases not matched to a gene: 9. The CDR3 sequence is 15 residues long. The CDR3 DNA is TGTGCCAGCAGTCCAAGTACAGGGGGCGACGAAAAACTGTTTTTT. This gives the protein CASSPSTGGDEKLFF.